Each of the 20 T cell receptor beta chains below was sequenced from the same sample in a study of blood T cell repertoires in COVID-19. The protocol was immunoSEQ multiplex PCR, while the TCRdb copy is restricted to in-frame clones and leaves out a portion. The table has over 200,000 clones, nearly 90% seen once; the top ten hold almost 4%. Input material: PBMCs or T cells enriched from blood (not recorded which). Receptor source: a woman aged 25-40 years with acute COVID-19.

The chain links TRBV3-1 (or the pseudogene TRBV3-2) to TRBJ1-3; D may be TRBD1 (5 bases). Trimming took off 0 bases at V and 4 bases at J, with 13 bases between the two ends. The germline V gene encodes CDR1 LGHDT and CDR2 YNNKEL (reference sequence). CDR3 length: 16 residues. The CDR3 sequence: CASSQDRGIGGNTIYF. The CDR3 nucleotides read TGTGCCAGCAGCCAAGATCGGGGGATAGGAGGAAACACCATATATTTT.

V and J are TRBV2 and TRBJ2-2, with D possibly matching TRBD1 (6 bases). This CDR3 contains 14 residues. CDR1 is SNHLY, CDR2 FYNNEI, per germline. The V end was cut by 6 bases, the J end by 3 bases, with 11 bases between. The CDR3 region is CASRKGVDTGELFF. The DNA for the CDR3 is TGTGCCAGCAGGAAGGGGGTGGACACCGGGGAGCTGTTTTTT. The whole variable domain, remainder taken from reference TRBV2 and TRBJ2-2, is EPEVTQTPSHQVTQMGQEVILRCVPISNHLYFYWYRQILGQKVEFLVSFYNNEISEKSEIFDDQFSVERPDGSNFTLKIRSTKLEDSAMYFCASRKGVDTGELFFGEGSRLTVL.

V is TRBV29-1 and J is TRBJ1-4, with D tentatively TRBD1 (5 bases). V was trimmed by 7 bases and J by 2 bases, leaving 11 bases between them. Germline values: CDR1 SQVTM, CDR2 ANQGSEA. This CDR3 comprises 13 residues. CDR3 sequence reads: CSAATATNEKLFF. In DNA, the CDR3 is TGCAGCGCCGCGACAGCGACTAATGAAAAACTGTTTTTT.

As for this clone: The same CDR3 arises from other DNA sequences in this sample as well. The CDR3 loop reads CSVGQGGGYTF. CDR3 nucleotides: TGCAGCGTTGGGCAGGGAGGGGGCTACACCTTC. V and J are TRBV29-1 and TRBJ1-2; tentative D call: TRBD1 (5 bases). Germline V CDR1 and CDR2: SQVTM, ANQGSEA. The CDR3 loop spans 11 amino acids. V was cut by 4 bases and J by 8 bases, with 11 bases left in between.

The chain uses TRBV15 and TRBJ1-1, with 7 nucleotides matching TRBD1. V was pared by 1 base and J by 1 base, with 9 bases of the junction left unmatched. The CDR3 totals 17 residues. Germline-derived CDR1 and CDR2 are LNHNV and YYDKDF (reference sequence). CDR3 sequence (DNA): TGTGCCACCAGCAGAGGAGGGGACAGCCCGGCGAACACTGAAGCTTTCTTT. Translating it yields CATSRGGDSPANTEAFF.

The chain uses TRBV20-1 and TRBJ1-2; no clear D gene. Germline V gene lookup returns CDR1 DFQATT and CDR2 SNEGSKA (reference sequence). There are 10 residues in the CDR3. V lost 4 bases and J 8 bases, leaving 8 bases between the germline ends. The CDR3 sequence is CSAIAQGYTF. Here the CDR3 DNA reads TGCAGTGCTATAGCTCAAGGCTACACCTTC.

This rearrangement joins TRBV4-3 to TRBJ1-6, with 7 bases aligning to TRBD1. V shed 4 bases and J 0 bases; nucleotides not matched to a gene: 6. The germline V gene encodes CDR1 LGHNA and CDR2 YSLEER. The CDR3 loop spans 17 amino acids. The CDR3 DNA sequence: TGCGCCAGCAGCCCTAGGGGACAGAGCTCCTATAATTCACCCCTCCACTTT. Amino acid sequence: CASSPRGQSSYNSPLHF.

CDR3 bases: TGTGCCATCAGGGCCGGGACAACCTACAATGAGCAGTTCTTC. Its translation: CAIRAGTTYNEQFF. The chain uses TRBV10-3 and TRBJ2-1; weak D call: TRBD1 (6 bases). Germline V CDR1 and CDR2: ENHRY, SYGVKD. Between the trimmed V and J ends, which lost 6 bases and 2 bases, there was a span of 11 bases. This CDR3 contains 14 residues.

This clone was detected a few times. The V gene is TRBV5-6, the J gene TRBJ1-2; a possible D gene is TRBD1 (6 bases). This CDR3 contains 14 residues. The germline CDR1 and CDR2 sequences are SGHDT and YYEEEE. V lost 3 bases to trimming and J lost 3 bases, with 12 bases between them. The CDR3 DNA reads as TGTGCCAGCAGCTCGCCCCGGACAGACTATGGCTACACCTTC. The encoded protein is CASSSPRTDYGYTF.

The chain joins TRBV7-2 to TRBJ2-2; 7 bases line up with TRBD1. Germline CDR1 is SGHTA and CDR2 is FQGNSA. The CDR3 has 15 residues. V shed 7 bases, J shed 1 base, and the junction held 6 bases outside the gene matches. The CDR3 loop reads CASTQGHQNTGELFF. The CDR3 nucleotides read TGTGCCAGCACACAGGGGCATCAGAACACCGGGGAGCTGTTTTTT.

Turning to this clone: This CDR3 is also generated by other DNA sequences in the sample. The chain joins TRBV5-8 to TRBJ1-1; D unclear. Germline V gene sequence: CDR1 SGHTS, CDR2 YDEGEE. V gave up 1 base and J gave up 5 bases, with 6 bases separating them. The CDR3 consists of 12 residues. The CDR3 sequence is CASSLRGTEAFF. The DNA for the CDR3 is TGTGCCAGCAGCTTGCGGGGAACTGAAGCTTTCTTT.

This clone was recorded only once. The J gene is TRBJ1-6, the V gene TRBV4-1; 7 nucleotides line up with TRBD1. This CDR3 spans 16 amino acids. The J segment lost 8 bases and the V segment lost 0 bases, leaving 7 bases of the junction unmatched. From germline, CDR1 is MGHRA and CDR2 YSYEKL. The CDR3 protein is CASSQEKTGSHSPLHF. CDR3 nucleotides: TGCGCCAGCAGCCAAGAAAAGACAGGGAGCCATTCACCCCTCCACTTT.

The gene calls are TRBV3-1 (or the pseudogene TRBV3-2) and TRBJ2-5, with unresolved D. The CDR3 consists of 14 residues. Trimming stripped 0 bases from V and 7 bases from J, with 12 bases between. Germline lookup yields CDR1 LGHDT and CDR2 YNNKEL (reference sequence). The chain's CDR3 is CASSQDAGGRTQYF. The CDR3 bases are TGTGCCAGCAGCCAAGACGCCGGCGGCAGGACCCAGTACTTC.

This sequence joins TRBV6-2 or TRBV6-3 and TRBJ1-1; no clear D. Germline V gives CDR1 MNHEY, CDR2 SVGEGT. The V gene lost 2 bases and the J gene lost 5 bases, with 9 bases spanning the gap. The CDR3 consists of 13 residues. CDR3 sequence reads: CASSYPSGTEAFF. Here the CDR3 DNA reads TGTGCCAGCAGTTACCCCTCGGGTACTGAAGCTTTCTTT.

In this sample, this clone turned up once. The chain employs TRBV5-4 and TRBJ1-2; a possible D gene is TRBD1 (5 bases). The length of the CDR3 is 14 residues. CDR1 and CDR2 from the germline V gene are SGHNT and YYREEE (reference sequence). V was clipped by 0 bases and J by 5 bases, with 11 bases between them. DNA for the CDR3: TGTGCCAGCAGCTTGGACAGGACGGCTTATGGCTACACCTTC. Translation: CASSLDRTAYGYTF.

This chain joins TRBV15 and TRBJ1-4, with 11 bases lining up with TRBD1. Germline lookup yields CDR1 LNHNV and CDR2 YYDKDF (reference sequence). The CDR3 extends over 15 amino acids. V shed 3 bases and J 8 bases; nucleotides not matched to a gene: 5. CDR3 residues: CATSRPGQGVEKLFF. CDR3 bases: TGTGCCACCAGCAGGCCGGGACAGGGGGTGGAAAAACTGTTTTTT.

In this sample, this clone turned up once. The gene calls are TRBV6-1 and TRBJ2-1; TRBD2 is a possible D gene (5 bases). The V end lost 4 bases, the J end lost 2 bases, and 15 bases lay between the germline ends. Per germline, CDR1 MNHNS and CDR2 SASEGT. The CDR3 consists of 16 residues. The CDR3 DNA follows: TGTGCCAGCAGTGGGGTAGTGAAGGGAGCCTACAATGAGCAGTTCTTC. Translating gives CASSGVVKGAYNEQFF.

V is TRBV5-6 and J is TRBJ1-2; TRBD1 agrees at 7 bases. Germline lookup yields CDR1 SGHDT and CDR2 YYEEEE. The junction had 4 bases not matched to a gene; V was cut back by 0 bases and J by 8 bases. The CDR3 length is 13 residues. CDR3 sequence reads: CASSLEQGVGYTF. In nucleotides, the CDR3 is TGTGCCAGCAGCTTGGAGCAGGGGGTCGGCTACACCTTC.

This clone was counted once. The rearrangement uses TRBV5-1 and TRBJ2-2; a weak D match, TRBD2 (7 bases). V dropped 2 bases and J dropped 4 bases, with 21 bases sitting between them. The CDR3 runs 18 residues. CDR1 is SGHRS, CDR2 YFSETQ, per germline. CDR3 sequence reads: CASSFQSVRGRGTGELFF. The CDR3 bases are TGCGCCAGCAGCTTTCAGTCGGTGCGGGGGCGAGGCACCGGGGAGCTGTTTTTT.

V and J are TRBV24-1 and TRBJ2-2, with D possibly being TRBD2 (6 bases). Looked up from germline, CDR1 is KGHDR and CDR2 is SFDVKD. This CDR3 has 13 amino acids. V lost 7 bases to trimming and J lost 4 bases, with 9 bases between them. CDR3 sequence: CATRRGGTGELFF. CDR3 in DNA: TGTGCCACCAGGCGGGGCGGCACCGGGGAGCTGTTTTTT.